A selection of T cell receptor beta chains follows, all from one sample in a study of blood T cell repertoires in COVID-19. TCRdb's table, derived via immunoSEQ multiplex PCR, lists solely in-frame clones and lacks some. There are fewer than 50,000 clones in the sample; around 82% occur only once, and around 31% lies in the top ten. What was sequenced was peripheral blood. All receptors come from a woman of 80 years or more with acute or convalescent COVID-19. Both conserved end residues are part of each CDR3. The order of the fields is J gene, D gene, V gene, clone size, CDR3 protein, CDR3 DNA. D genes are given only for firm matches. Expanded clones are given a class, and other clones once, few, many or no size at all.

TRBJ1-5 TRBD1 TRBV12-5 few CASGLGGTDGQPQHF TGTGCTAGTGGTTTGGGCGGGACAGATGGTCAGCCCCAGCATTTT
TRBJ2-5 NA TRBV7-9 NA CASSLVGAETQYF TGTGCCAGCAGCTTAGTTGGGGCAGAGACCCAGTACTTC
TRBJ1-6 NA TRBV19 NA CASSTKTGYFNSPLHF TGTGCCAGTAGTACGAAGACAGGCTATTTCAATTCACCCCTCCACTTT
TRBJ1-2 NA TRBV7-9 NA CASSSSLFGRSGGYTF TGTGCCAGCAGCTCCTCCCTTTTTGGACGAAGCGGGGGCTACACCTTC
TRBJ2-3 TRBD1 TRBV7-2 NA CASSPGQATDTQYF TGTGCCAGCAGCCCCGGACAGGCCACAGATACGCAGTATTTT
TRBJ1-1 NA TRBV30 NA CAWSVYSATRQLLLNTEAFF TGTGCCTGGAGTGTATACTCTGCCACGAGGCAACTCCTCTTGAACACTGAAGCTTTCTTT
TRBJ1-4 NA TRBV12-3/TRBV12-4 NA CASSFQGNEKLFF TGTGCCAGCAGTTTTCAGGGGAATGAAAAACTGTTTTTT
TRBJ2-3 TRBD2 TRBV3-1/TRBV3-2 NA CASSELAGDKDTQYF TGTGCCAGCAGCGAACTAGCGGGAGATAAAGATACGCAGTATTTT
TRBJ1-1 NA TRBV29-1 NA CSVEEPSRYTEAFF TGCAGCGTTGAAGAACCTTCGCGGTACACTGAAGCTTTCTTT
TRBJ2-7 TRBD1 TRBV27 once CASSWQGASEQYF TGTGCCAGCAGTTGGCAGGGGGCAAGCGAGCAGTACTTC
TRBJ1-4 NA TRBV5-1 NA CASSVSLATEKLFF TGCGCCAGCAGCGTTTCGCTAGCTACTGAAAAACTGTTTTTT
TRBJ2-5 NA TRBV9 NA CASSEGLSGTQYF TGTGCCAGCAGCGAGGGACTCTCGGGGACCCAGTACTTC
TRBJ2-4 TRBD1 TRBV6-5 NA CASRDRAKNIQYF TGTGCCAGTCGGGACAGGGCCAAAAACATTCAGTACTTC
TRBJ2-1 NA TRBV6-5 NA CASSQRERRDNEQFF TGTGCCAGCAGCCAGAGGGAGCGGCGCGACAATGAGCAGTTCTTC
TRBJ2-4 TRBD2 TRBV5-1 NA CASSLFISAGGENIQYF TGCGCCAGCAGCTTGTTCATTTCTGCCGGGGGGGAAAACATTCAGTACTTC
TRBJ1-6 TRBD1 TRBV4-2 NA CASSQSYRGQESYNSPLHF TGTGCCAGCAGCCAAAGCTACAGGGGGCAGGAGTCCTATAATTCACCCCTCCACTTT
TRBJ2-4 TRBD1 TRBV7-9 NA CASSSGTGGVNIQYF TGTGCCAGCAGCTCGGGGACAGGGGGAGTAAACATTCAGTACTTC
TRBJ2-1 TRBD1 TRBV11-1 NA CASSPDRGAYNEQFF TGTGCCAGCAGCCCGGACAGGGGAGCCTACAATGAGCAGTTCTTC
TRBJ1-1 NA TRBV4-1 few CASSQAPGQVGSMNTEAFF TGCGCCAGCAGCCAAGCGCCGGGACAAGTGGGATCCATGAACACTGAAGCTTTCTTT
TRBJ2-7 TRBD2 TRBV25-1 NA CASSAGGVGRSRYEQYF TGTGCCAGCAGCGCCGGGGGGGTCGGGAGGTCTCGCTACGAGCAGTACTTC
TRBJ2-5 TRBD2 TRBV5-1 NA CASSLASGRETQYF TGCGCCAGCAGCTTGGCTAGCGGGAGAGAGACCCAGTACTTC
TRBJ2-7 NA TRBV30 NA CAWQRTVSSYEQYF TGTGCCTGGCAAAGGACAGTGTCCTCCTACGAGCAGTACTTC
TRBJ1-1 NA TRBV5-4 NA CASSLTQGNTEAFF TGTGCCAGCAGCTTGACACAGGGGAACACTGAAGCTTTCTTT
TRBJ2-2 NA TRBV5-4 NA CASSPGGANTGELFF TGTGCCAGCAGCCCTGGCGGGGCCAACACCGGGGAGCTGTTTTTT
TRBJ1-1 TRBD1 TRBV5-1 NA CASSAFPGQGTTEAFF TGCGCCAGCAGCGCTTTCCCGGGACAGGGTACCACTGAAGCTTTCTTT
TRBJ1-1 TRBD1 TRBV7-2 NA CASSGQGSSTEAFF TGTGCCAGCAGCGGACAGGGATCGAGCACTGAAGCTTTCTTT
TRBJ2-7 TRBD2 TRBV5-1 NA CASSLVLAGEQYF TGCGCCAGCAGCTTGGTTCTAGCGGGAGAGCAGTACTTC
TRBJ2-4 NA TRBV5-4 NA CASRSIAKNIQYF TGTGCCAGCAGATCCATAGCCAAAAACATTCAGTACTTC
TRBJ1-3 NA TRBV28 NA CASSSRLLLGNTIYF TGTGCCAGCAGTTCCCGACTCCTCCTTGGAAACACCATATATTTT
TRBJ1-3 NA TRBV9 NA CASSVAFGGGSGNTIYF TGTGCCAGCAGCGTAGCGTTTGGCGGGGGTTCAGGAAACACCATATATTTT
TRBJ1-5 TRBD1 TRBV28 NA CASSTPRQGSNQPQHF TGTGCCAGCAGTACCCCGAGACAGGGAAGCAATCAGCCCCAGCATTTT
TRBJ2-4 NA TRBV2 NA CASSEIGTIGTKNIQYF TGTGCCAGCAGTGAAATAGGGACAATCGGTACCAAAAACATTCAGTACTTC
TRBJ1-3 TRBD1 TRBV18 NA CASSAEQGTSGNTIYF TGTGCCAGCTCAGCCGAACAGGGGACCTCTGGAAACACCATATATTTT
TRBJ2-7 TRBD1 TRBV15 NA CATSSDRGYEQYF TGTGCCACCAGCAGTGACAGGGGATACGAGCAGTACTTC
TRBJ1-5 NA TRBV4-2 few CASSHGGAGQPQHF TGTGCCAGCAGCCACGGGGGGGCTGGTCAGCCCCAGCATTTT
TRBJ2-2 NA TRBV15 once CATSLASANTGELFF TGTGCCACCAGCCTAGCGTCAGCGAACACCGGGGAGCTGTTTTTT
TRBJ1-5 NA TRBV3-1/TRBV3-2 once CASSQDRGQPQHF TGTGCCAGCAGCCAAGATCGAGGTCAGCCCCAGCATTTT
TRBJ2-2 NA TRBV6-5 NA CASAARQTNTGELFF TGTGCCAGCGCCGCCAGGCAGACAAACACCGGGGAGCTGTTTTTT
TRBJ1-5 NA TRBV25-1 NA CASGNRAGNQPQHF TGTGCCAGCGGCAACAGGGCGGGCAATCAGCCCCAGCATTTT
TRBJ2-7 TRBD2 TRBV9 NA CASSEGASGSSGSSYEQYF TGTGCCAGCAGCGAGGGGGCTAGCGGGAGTTCCGGGAGCTCCTACGAGCAGTACTTC
TRBJ2-7 TRBD1 TRBV2 NA CASSITGQTYEQYF TGTGCCAGCAGTATTACGGGACAGACCTACGAGCAGTACTTC
TRBJ1-1 NA TRBV6-5 once CASSYLDSVKAFF TGTGCCAGCAGTTACCTCGACTCGGTTAAAGCTTTCTTT
TRBJ2-5 NA TRBV5-6 few CASSLALLARLTQYF TGTGCCAGCAGCTTGGCGTTACTCGCTAGGTTGACCCAGTACTTC
TRBJ2-7 NA TRBV7-2 NA CASSLETGSYEQYF TGTGCCAGCAGCTTGGAAACGGGATCCTACGAGCAGTACTTC
TRBJ2-1 TRBD1 TRBV14 NA CASSPFEDRGYNEQFF TGTGCCAGCAGCCCCTTTGAGGACAGGGGTTACAATGAGCAGTTCTTC
TRBJ1-1 NA TRBV5-1 NA CASSLAPGHSSEAFF TGCGCCAGCAGCTTGGCCCCGGGACACTCATCTGAAGCTTTCTTT
TRBJ2-1 NA TRBV4-1 once CASSHRSGVLSYNEQFF TGCGCCAGCAGCCACCGCTCCGGGGTCCTCTCCTACAATGAGCAGTTCTTC
TRBJ1-2 TRBD1 TRBV5-1 NA CASSWGQGALGYTF TGCGCCAGCAGCTGGGGACAGGGGGCTTTAGGCTACACCTTC
TRBJ2-7 NA TRBV12-3/TRBV12-4 NA CASSRTSTYEQYF TGTGCCAGCAGTCGGACATCGACCTACGAGCAGTACTTC
TRBJ2-1 TRBD2 TRBV28 NA CASSFRGRAYNEQFF TGTGCCAGCAGTTTTCGCGGGAGAGCGTACAATGAGCAGTTCTTC
TRBJ2-1 TRBD2 TRBV3-1/TRBV3-2 NA CASSFAGTSGLSSYNEQFF TGTGCCAGCAGCTTCGCCGGGACTAGCGGGCTATCCTCCTACAATGAGCAGTTCTTC
TRBJ2-1 TRBD2 TRBV7-9 NA CASSQRSGGRAFVEQFF TGTGCCAGCAGTCAACGGAGTGGCGGGAGGGCCTTTGTTGAGCAGTTCTTC
TRBJ1-2 TRBD1 TRBV28 once CASSGPTGVNGYTF TGTGCCAGCAGTGGACCGACAGGGGTGAATGGCTACACCTTC
TRBJ2-1 NA TRBV5-1 once CASRSGEVYNEQFF TGCGCCAGCCGCTCGGGGGAAGTTTACAATGAGCAGTTCTTC
TRBJ1-5 TRBD1 TRBV30 NA CAWSDRGNQPQHF TGTGCCTGGAGCGACAGGGGGAATCAGCCCCAGCATTTT
TRBJ1-4 NA TRBV15 NA CATSRDSTGTNEKLFF TGTGCCACCAGCAGAGATAGTACAGGTACTAATGAAAAACTGTTTTTT
TRBJ2-5 NA TRBV28 NA CASSLSPDMLNAETQYF TGTGCCAGCAGTTTATCCCCAGACATGCTCAACGCTGAGACCCAGTACTTC
TRBJ2-2 TRBD2 TRBV19 NA CASSSGTTGELFF TGTGCCAGTAGCTCCGGGACTACTGGGGAGCTGTTTTTT
TRBJ2-7 TRBD2 TRBV5-5 NA CASSPGGGGYEQYF TGTGCCAGCAGCCCCGGGGGGGGCGGCTACGAGCAGTACTTC
TRBJ1-4 NA TRBV7-9 NA CASSPRTDPNEKLFF TGTGCCAGCAGCCCGAGGACAGACCCAAATGAAAAACTGTTTTTT